This TCR beta chain was profiled in a study of cytomegalovirus exposure and HLA in healthy donors. Profiling relied on immunoSEQ multiplex PCR, and the TCRdb table lists in-frame clones only, not all of them. The sample carries 150,000 to 250,000 clones, 84% recorded once. Study-wide points: Testing in vitro showed a few CMV-associated chains specific for CMV antigens. Cytomegalovirus-associated status was assigned to about 180 TCR beta chains. Cytomegalovirus status, reportedly, was diagnosed with high specificity and sensitivity by the classifier.

About this clone itself: What it recognizes is unknown.

The validation cohort, a group of roughly 120 subjects, included the donors and was separate from the roughly 620-subject first cohort. Germline values: CDR1 SNHLY, CDR2 FYNNEI. The CDR3 totals 14 residues. V lost 8 bases, J lost 8 bases, and 14 bases stayed unmatched. The chain combines TRBV2 with TRBJ1-2; 7 bases fit TRBD1. The clonotype comes from a young woman in good health and CMV-seropositive. The sequenced sample was PBMCs. CDR3 loop: CASDRAQGTSGYTF. The CDR3 DNA is TGTGCCAGCGACCGGGCACAGGGGACATCGGGCTACACCTTC. The full variable domain, its missing parts supplied by reference TRBV2 and TRBJ1-2, is EPEVTQTPSHQVTQMGQEVILRCVPISNHLYFYWYRQILGQKVEFLVSFYNNEISEKSEIFDDQFSVERPDGSNFTLKIRSTKLEDSAMYFCASDRAQGTSGYTFGSGTRLTVV.